A single sample is the source of the 12 T cell receptor beta chains below, sequenced in a study of response to subunit inactivated influenza vaccine. TCRdb ran MiXCR on the RT-PCR reads and lists one entry per CDR3 protein. The sample shows 650,000 to 700,000 distinct CDR3 sequences, 15% to 17% of them seen only once. Sequenced here: PBMCs from blood, sampled 11 to 12 days after vaccination. The receptors shown here come from a man aged 50-60 years who received an inactivated influenza vaccine.

The chain uses TRBV6-1 and TRBJ2-1; possibly TRBD1 or TRBD2 for D (5 bases each). V lost 6 bases and J lost 5, with 17 bases in between. CDR3 size: 15 residues. Per germline, CDR1 MNHNS and CDR2 SASEGT. CDR3 in amino acids: CASSPLGVEDNEQFF. CDR3 nucleotide sequence: TGTGCCAGCAGCCCCCTAGGGGTGGAGGACAATGAGCAGTTCTTC.

This clonotype turned up a few times. The chain employs TRBV20-1 and TRBJ1-2; D may be TRBD1 (5 bases). Germline V gene lookup returns CDR1 DFQATT and CDR2 SNEGSKA (reference sequence). CDR3 length: 13 residues. Trimming removed 4 bases from V and 5 bases from J, with 14 bases in between. The DNA for the CDR3 is TGCAGTGCTACCCAGGCTGGGGGATATGGCTACACCTTC. It translates to CSATQAGGYGYTF.

The CDR3 reads CASSQSGRLYEQYF. The DNA of the CDR3 is TGTGCCAGCAGCCAAAGCGGGAGGCTCTACGAGCAGTACTTC. This chain links TRBV6-2 or TRBV6-3 with TRBJ2-7; TRBD2 matches 9 bases. The CDR3 has 14 amino acids. The V segment lost 6 bases and the J segment 3 bases; nucleotides outside the gene matches: 6. Germline V gene lookup returns CDR1 MNHEY and CDR2 SVGEGT.

V gene TRBV7-2 combines with J gene TRBJ2-3; 11 bases match TRBD2. The V segment lost 8 bases and the J segment 1 base; nucleotides outside the gene matches: 5. Germline values: CDR1 SGHTA, CDR2 FQGNSA. This CDR3 spans 15 amino acids. The CDR3 protein is CASWGLAEGTDTQYF. The CDR3 DNA is TGTGCCAGCTGGGGACTAGCGGAGGGCACAGATACGCAGTATTTT. Drawing the rest from reference TRBV7-2 and TRBJ2-3, the complete variable domain is GAGVSQSPSNKVTEKGKDVELRCDPISGHTALYWYRQSLGQGLEFLIYFQGNSAPDKSGLPSDRFSAERTGGSVSTLTIQRTQQEDSAVYLCASWGLAEGTDTQYFGPGTRLTVL.

This clonotype was detected only a few times. This chain links TRBV3-1 with TRBJ1-1; no reliable D call. The CDR3 runs 14 residues. Looked up from germline, CDR1 is LGHDT and CDR2 is YNNKEL (reference sequence). V lost 5 bases and J 4 bases, leaving 14 bases between the germline ends. Here the CDR3 DNA reads TGTGCCAGCAGCTCCTCGTCCTGGGGCACTGAAGCTTTCTTT. This codes for CASSSSSWGTEAFF. The whole variable domain, remainder taken from reference TRBV3-1 and TRBJ1-1, is DTAVSQTPKYLVTQMGNDKSIKCEQNLGHDTMYWYKQDSKKFLKIMFSYNNKELIINETVPNRFSPKSPDKAHLNLHINSLELGDSAVYFCASSSSSWGTEAFFGQGTRLTVV.

This rearrangement joins TRBV6-2 or TRBV6-3 to TRBJ2-3; no clear D gene. Germline V lookup: CDR1 MNHEY, CDR2 SVGEGT. The CDR3 has 13 amino acids. The V end lost 2 bases, the J end lost 0 bases, and 3 bases lay between the germline ends. The CDR3 coding sequence is TGTGCCAGCAGTTACGCTAGCACAGATACGCAGTATTTT. Protein product: CASSYASTDTQYF.

This clonotype was seen many times. The chain links TRBV20-1 to TRBJ2-3; D gene unclear. Trimming stripped 6 bases from V and 2 bases from J, with 9 bases between. This CDR3 has 12 amino acids. In germline, CDR1 is DFQATT, CDR2 SNEGSKA (reference sequence). The CDR3 is CSAPTATDTQYF. For the CDR3, the DNA is TGCAGTGCCCCTACGGCCACAGATACGCAGTATTTT.

In the case of this clonotype: Germline is not matched at one junction end, which may reflect a read error. V is TRBV30 and J is TRBJ2-7; 7 bases are a match to TRBD2. The length of the CDR3 is 14 residues. From germline, CDR1 is GTSNPN and CDR2 SVGIG (reference sequence). CDR3 bases: TGTGCCTGGAGTGAGGCGGGATGGGACTACGAGCATTACTTC. Its translation: CAWSEAGWDYEHYF.

This clonotype was picked up a small number of times. V usage is TRBV7-9 and J usage is TRBJ2-5; 11 bases align to TRBD2. Trimming removed 7 bases from V and 5 bases from J; junction bases left unmatched: 12. CDR3 length: 16 residues. CDR1 is SEHNR and CDR2 is FQNEAQ in the germline V gene (reference sequence). The CDR3 DNA is TGTGCCAGCACCCCCGATGGGGCTAGCGGGAGGGAGACCCAGTACTTC. Translating gives CASTPDGASGRETQYF. Full variable domain (outside the CDR3, taken from reference TRBV7-9 and TRBJ2-5): DTGVSQNPRHKITKRGQNVTFRCDPISEHNRLYWYRQTLGQGPEFLTYFQNEAQLEKSRLLSDRFSAERPKGSFSTLEIQRTEQGDSAMYLCASTPDGASGRETQYFGPGTRLLVL.

The V gene is TRBV6-1, the J gene TRBJ2-2, with D perhaps matching TRBD1 (6 bases). Germline V gives CDR1 MNHNS, CDR2 SASEGT. Deletions cut 8 bases from V and 5 bases from J, with 12 bases between. This CDR3 comprises 13 residues. This CDR3 is CASGPTGTGELFF. As DNA, the CDR3 is TGTGCCAGCGGGCCCACAGGGACCGGGGAGCTGTTTTTT.

V usage is TRBV20-1 and J usage is TRBJ2-7, with D possibly TRBD2 on 6 matching bases. This CDR3 comprises 12 residues. Germline V lookup: CDR1 DFQATT, CDR2 SNEGSKA (reference sequence). Trimming took 4 bases from V and 0 from J, leaving 7 bases between them. The CDR3 loop is CSATTSSYEQYF. The CDR3, as DNA: TGCAGTGCTACGACTAGCTCCTACGAGCAGTACTTC.

The chain uses TRBV20-1 and TRBJ1-2; 7 bases are a match to TRBD1. The CDR3 is 18 amino acids. The V segment lost 0 bases and the J segment 4 bases; nucleotides outside the gene matches: 17. Germline CDR1 is DFQATT and CDR2 is SNEGSKA (reference sequence). DNA for the CDR3: TGCAGTGCTAGAGACTTATCCTTTAGGACAGGTGGCGGCTATGGCTACACCTTC. Protein: CSARDLSFRTGGGYGYTF.